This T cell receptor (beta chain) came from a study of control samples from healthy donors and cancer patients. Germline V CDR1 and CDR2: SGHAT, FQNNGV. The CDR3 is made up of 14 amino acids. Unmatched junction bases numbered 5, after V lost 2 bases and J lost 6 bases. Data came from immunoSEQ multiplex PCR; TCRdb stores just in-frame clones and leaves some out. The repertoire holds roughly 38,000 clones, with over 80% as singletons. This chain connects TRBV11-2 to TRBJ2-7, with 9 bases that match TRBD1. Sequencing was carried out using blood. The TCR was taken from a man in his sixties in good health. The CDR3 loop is CASSLLLTGGEQYF. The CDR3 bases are TGTGCCAGCAGCTTACTGCTGACAGGGGGCGAGCAGTACTTC.